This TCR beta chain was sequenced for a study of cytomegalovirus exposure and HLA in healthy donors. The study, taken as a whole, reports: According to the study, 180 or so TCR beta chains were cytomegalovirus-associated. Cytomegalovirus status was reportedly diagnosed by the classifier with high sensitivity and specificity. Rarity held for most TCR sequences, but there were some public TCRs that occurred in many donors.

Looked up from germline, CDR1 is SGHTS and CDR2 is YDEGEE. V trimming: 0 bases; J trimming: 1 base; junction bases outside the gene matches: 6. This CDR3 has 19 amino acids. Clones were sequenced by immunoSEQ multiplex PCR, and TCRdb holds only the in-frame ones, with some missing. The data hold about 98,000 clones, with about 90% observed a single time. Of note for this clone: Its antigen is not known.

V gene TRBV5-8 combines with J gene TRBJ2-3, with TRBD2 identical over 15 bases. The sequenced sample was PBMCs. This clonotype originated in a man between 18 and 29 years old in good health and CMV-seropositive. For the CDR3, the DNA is TGTGCCAGCAGCTTGGCCGGGACTAGCGGGAGGTGGGGCACAGATACGCAGTATTTT. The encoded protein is CASSLAGTSGRWGTDTQYF.